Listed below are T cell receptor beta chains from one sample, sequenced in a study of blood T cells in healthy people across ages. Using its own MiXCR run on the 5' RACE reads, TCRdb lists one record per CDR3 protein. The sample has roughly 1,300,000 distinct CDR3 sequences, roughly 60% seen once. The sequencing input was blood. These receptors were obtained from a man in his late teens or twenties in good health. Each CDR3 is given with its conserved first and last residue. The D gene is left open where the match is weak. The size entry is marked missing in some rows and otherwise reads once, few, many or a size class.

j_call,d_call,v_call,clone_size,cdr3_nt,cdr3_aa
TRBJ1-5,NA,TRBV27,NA,TGTGCCAGCAGGCCCTTGGGGGTTAACCAGCCCCAGCATTTT,CASRPLGVNQPQHF
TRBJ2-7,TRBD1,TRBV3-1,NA,TGTGCCAGCAGCCTAACCGACAGGGGAATGGGCGAGCAGTACTTC,CASSLTDRGMGEQYF
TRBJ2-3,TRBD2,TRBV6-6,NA,TGTGCCAGCAGTTACCGGCGGGGACTAGCGGTTGATACGCAGTATTTT,CASSYRRGLAVDTQYF
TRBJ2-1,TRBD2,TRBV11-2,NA,TGTGCCAGCAGCTCGCAGGGACTAGCGGGGTACAATGAGCAGTTCTTC,CASSSQGLAGYNEQFF
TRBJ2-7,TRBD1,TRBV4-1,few,TGCGCCAGCAGCCAAGAACCGGGACAGGGACCCTACGAGCAGTACTTC,CASSQEPGQGPYEQYF
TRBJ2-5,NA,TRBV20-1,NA,TGCAGTGCTACAGACCGAACAGGGAAAGGGGCCCAGTACTTC,CSATDRTGKGAQYF
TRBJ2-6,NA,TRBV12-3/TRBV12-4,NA,TGTGCCAGTACCCTTTACGCGGAAACTTACGCCCTGACTTTC,CASTLYAETYALTF
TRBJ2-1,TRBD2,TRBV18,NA,TGTGCCAGCTCACCCGGGACTAGCGGGTCGGTGCAGTTCTTC,CASSPGTSGSVQFF
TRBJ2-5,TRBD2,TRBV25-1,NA,TGTGCCAGCAGCCGAACGGGACTAGCGGGAGTCAATGAGCAGTACTTC,CASSRTGLAGVNEQYF
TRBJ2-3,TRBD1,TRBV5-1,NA,TGCGCCAGCAGCCTGGACAGGGTTCCAGATACGCAGTATTTT,CASSLDRVPDTQYF
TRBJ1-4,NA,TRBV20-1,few,TGCAGTGCTAGAGCGCCCGACGGTAATGAAAAACTGTTTTTT,CSARAPDGNEKLFF
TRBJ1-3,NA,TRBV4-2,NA,TGTGCCAGCAGCCAAGGGGTTAGGCGCCACTCTGGAAACACCATATATTTT,CASSQGVRRHSGNTIYF
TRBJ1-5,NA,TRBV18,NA,TGTGCCAGCTCACCGGAGAATCAGCCCCAGCATTTT,CASSPENQPQHF
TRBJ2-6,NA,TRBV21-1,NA,TGTGCCAGCGGCGGGAGAGCGGGGTATGGGGCCAACGTCCTGACTTTC,CASGGRAGYGANVLTF
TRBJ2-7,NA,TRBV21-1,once,TGTACCAGCAGTAAAGGGGCAAACAGTACAGAGCAGTACTTC,CTSSKGANSTEQYF
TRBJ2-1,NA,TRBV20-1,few,TGCAGTGCTCCACTGAGCTCCTACAATGAGCAGTTCTTC,CSAPLSSYNEQFF
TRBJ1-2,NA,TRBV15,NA,TGTGCCACCACCCTCCAGGGAGCTAACTATGGCTACACCTTC,CATTLQGANYGYTF
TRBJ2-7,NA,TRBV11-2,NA,TGTGCCAGCAGCTTCCTAGGGGGGGGAAATACCTACGAGCAGTACTTC,CASSFLGGGNTYEQYF
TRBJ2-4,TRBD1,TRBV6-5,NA,TGTGCCAGCAGTTACGCGAGACAGGGTGGGTCGTACAAGCAGTACTTC,CASSYARQGGSYKQYF
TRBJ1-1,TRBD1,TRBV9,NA,TGTGCCAGCAGCCCCAACCCTGTTGGGACAGGGGTGACTGAAGCTTTCTTT,CASSPNPVGTGVTEAFF
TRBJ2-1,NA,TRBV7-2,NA,TGTGCCAGCAGCTTAATAAGGGGGGCCGGATTGGATGAGCAGTTCTTC,CASSLIRGAGLDEQFF
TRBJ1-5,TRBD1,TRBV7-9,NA,TGTGCCAGCAGCAACAGGGGCCATCCCGGCAATCAGCCCCAGCATTTT,CASSNRGHPGNQPQHF
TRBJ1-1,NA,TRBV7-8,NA,TGTGCCAGCAGCTTAGTGCGTGCAGCAGAAGCCCAAGCTTTCTTT,CASSLVRAAEAQAFF
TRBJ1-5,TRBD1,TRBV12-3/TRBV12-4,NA,TGTGCCAGCAGTGCCGGACAGGGGTCTAATCAGCCCCAGCATTTT,CASSAGQGSNQPQHF
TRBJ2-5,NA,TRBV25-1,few,TGTGCCAGCAGAGATTCCAACCGTCAACAGTACTTC,CASRDSNRQQYF
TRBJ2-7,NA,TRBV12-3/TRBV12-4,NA,TGTGCCAGCGCCATTCCTTCCTACGAGCAGTACTTC,CASAIPSYEQYF
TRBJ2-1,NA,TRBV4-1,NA,TGCGCCAGCAGGTCGAAAGGCGGGCACAATGAGCAGTTCTTC,CASRSKGGHNEQFF
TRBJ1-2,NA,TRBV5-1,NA,TGCGCCAGCAGCTTGAGCGTAGGGCGGACATCTAACTATGGCTACACCTTC,CASSLSVGRTSNYGYTF
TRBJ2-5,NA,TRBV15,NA,TGTGCCACCAGCAGAGATTGGGTTCAAGAGACCCAGTACTTC,CATSRDWVQETQYF
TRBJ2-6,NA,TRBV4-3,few,TGCGCCAGCAGCCAAGGAGGGGGAATTGGGGCCAACGTCCTGACTTTC,CASSQGGGIGANVLTF
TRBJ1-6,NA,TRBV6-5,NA,TGTGCCAGCAGCCGGGCCCCCGGATCGAGGAACTCACCCCTCCACTTT,CASSRAPGSRNSPLHF
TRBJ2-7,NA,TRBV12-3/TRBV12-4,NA,TGTGCCAGCAGTTCCTGGATTGAGGGGGGTGAAACCTACGAGCAGTACTTC,CASSSWIEGGETYEQYF
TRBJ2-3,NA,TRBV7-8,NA,TGTGCCAGCCACAGCAGATCCCCCATCCGCGGGGAACCGACGGATACGCAGTATTTT,CASHSRSPIRGEPTDTQYF
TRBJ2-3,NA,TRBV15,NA,TGTGCCACCAGCAGAGACGTCAACACAGATACGCAGTATTTT,CATSRDVNTDTQYF
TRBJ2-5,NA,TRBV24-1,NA,TGTGCCACCAGTGATTTCAGGAACAACCAAGAGACCCAGTACTTC,CATSDFRNNQETQYF
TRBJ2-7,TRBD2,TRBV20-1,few,TGCAGTGCTCCGTCGACTAGCGGGGATACTCACTACGAGCAGTACTTC,CSAPSTSGDTHYEQYF
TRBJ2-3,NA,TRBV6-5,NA,TGTGCCAGCAGAGACCCCGGGGGCGGGGGATACCTTTCGCAGTATTTT,CASRDPGGGGYLSQYF
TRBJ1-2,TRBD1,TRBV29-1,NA,TGCAGCGTGGGGGACAGGGAGAAAAGCTACACCTTC,CSVGDREKSYTF
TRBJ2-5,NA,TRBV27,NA,TGTGCCAGCAGTTTTGAGGCAGGAGACCCCCAAGAGACCCAGTACTTC,CASSFEAGDPQETQYF
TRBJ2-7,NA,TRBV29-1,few,TGCAGCGTTGAAGAGAACGTGGTCAATGAGCAGTACTTC,CSVEENVVNEQYF
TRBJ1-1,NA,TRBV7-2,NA,TGTGCCAGCAGCTTATTGGAAGGGGGGACTGAAGCTTTCTTT,CASSLLEGGTEAFF
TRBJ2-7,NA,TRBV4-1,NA,TGCGCCAGCAGCCAATTTATCCGTCGGGAGCTCCCCTTCGAGCAGTACTTC,CASSQFIRRELPFEQYF
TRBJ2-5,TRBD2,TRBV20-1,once,TGCAGTGCTTCCGTGGGAATAGCGGGCTTTGAGACCCAGTACTTC,CSASVGIAGFETQYF
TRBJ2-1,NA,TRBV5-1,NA,TGCGCCAGCAGCTTGGAACTTAGTATTCACGAGCAGTTCTTC,CASSLELSIHEQFF
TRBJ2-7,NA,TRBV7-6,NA,TGTGCCTCCTCAGGGGCTAATAGCTACGAGCAGTACTTC,CASSGANSYEQYF
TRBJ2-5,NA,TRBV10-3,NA,TGTGCCATCAGCAGTGACGGGCTTGAGGAGACCCAGTACTTC,CAISSDGLEETQYF
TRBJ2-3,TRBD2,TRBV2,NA,TGTGCCAGCAGTTATGGACTAGCGGGAGGGCCGGGAGATACGCAGTATTTT,CASSYGLAGGPGDTQYF
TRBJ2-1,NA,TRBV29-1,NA,TGCAGCGCCGCTCACACTCCCGATTTCAATGAGCAGTTCTTC,CSAAHTPDFNEQFF
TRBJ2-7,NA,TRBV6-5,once,TGTGCCAGCAGTTGGAAGGGCCCCTACGAGCAGTACTTC,CASSWKGPYEQYF
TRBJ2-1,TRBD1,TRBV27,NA,TGTGCCAGCAGTCGAGGGACAGGGACCTACAATGAGCAGTTCTTC,CASSRGTGTYNEQFF
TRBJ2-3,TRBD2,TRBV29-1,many,TGCAGCGTCTCAAGGACTAGCGGGGGGCCCTCCTATAACACAGATACGCAGTATTTT,CSVSRTSGGPSYNTDTQYF
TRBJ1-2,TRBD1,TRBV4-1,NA,TGCGCCAGCAGCCCCGGGACAGGGTATGACTATGGCTACACCTTC,CASSPGTGYDYGYTF
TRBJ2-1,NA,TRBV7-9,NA,TGTGCCAGCAGCTGGCTCTACAATGAGCAGTTCTTC,CASSWLYNEQFF
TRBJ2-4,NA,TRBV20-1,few,TGCAGTGCGAGACCCAGCAGGGAGTACTTC,CSARPSREYF
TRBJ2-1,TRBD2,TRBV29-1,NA,TGCAGCGTTGAAACCTTGGGGGGGTGGAATGAGCAGTTCTTC,CSVETLGGWNEQFF
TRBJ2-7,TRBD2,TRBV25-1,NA,TGTGCCAGCAGTGAAGACCTCACTAGCGGGGCTGTCTACGAGCAGTACTTC,CASSEDLTSGAVYEQYF
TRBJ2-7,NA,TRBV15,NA,TGTGCCACCAGCAGTCCCGGTTTCGGGAACTACGAGCAGTACTTC,CATSSPGFGNYEQYF
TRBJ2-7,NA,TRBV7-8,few,TGTGCCAGCAGCTTGACAGAAAGGGCCTACGAGCAGTACTTC,CASSLTERAYEQYF